The clone carrying this T cell receptor (beta chain) was recorded a few times. Its antigen is as yet unknown. A TCRbeta library incorporating unique molecular identifiers was prepared. TCRdb reprocessed the PCR reads via MiXCR and lists one record per CDR3 protein. The top ten clones hold about 20% of a sample with approximately 89,000 distinct CDR3 sequences, roughly a sixth of them seen once. This sample stems from a study of T-cell reconstitution after alpha-beta-depleted transplantation in children. Overall study results and limits: A year had passed since transplant, and T-cell counts and diversity by then came mostly from newly produced T cells.

Trimming cost V 8 bases and J 12 bases, with 22 bases left between them. The CDR3 runs to 13 residues. CDR1 and CDR2 (germline): SEHNR, FQNEAQ (reference sequence). This receptor was identified in a male patient aged 2-10 years who had a stem cell transplant for acute lymphoblastic leukemia, so the T cells may come from the graft donor. This rearrangement joins TRBV7-9 to TRBJ1-1; D is possibly TRBD1 (5 bases). The sequenced sample was PBMCs, mostly from graft donor cells, obtained 180 days after TCRalphabeta/CD19-depleted stem cell transplant. The CDR3 spells CASGYPGGLSTFF. CDR3 DNA: TGTGCCAGCGGCTACCCCGGGGGTCTGTCAACTTTCTTT.